In its sample, the clone carrying this T cell receptor beta chain was seen many times. These data belong to a study of T cell repertoires in cytomegalovirus infection. TCRdb re-called the reads with MiXCR, one entry per CDR3 protein. Here the sample spans approximately 140,000 distinct CDR3 sequences, 5% to 6.5% being singletons. The V and J ends lost 0 bases and 3 bases respectively, with 13 bases between them. The CDR3 has 15 residues. CDR1 and CDR2 (germline): DFQATT, SNEGSKA (reference sequence). This chain connects TRBV20-1 to TRBJ2-3, with D possibly TRBD1 on 5 matching bases. The receptor was isolated from a human donor in good health (CMV status not recorded). Some clones in this sample may be carry-over from other donors' samples. Material: PBMCs. DNA for the CDR3: TGCAGTGCTAGAGATGTGAAGGGGATAACAGATACGCAGTATTTT. Encoded protein: CSARDVKGITDTQYF.